Given below is one T cell receptor beta chain in context. What it binds is not known. This sample is part of a study of radiotherapy plus CTLA-4 blockade in lung cancer. Study-wide points: Tumor-origin TCR clones grew in blood after radiotherapy plus ipilimumab.

The protocol was immunoSEQ multiplex PCR, while the TCRdb copy is restricted to in-frame clones and leaves out a portion. The sample contains 30,000 to 40,000 clones, around 83% of which appear only once. V gave up 3 bases and J gave up 4 bases, with 13 bases separating them. CDR1 is MNHNS, CDR2 SASEGT, per germline. The CDR3 covers 15 residues. The sample consisted of peripheral blood, taken from a patient treated with radiotherapy plus ipilimumab. The chain couples TRBV6-1 to TRBJ1-3, with D uncertain. The sequence was obtained from a human donor with non-small cell lung cancer who had stable disease on radiotherapy plus ipilimumab. CDR3 protein: CASSDPSLSGNTIYF. The CDR3, as DNA: TGTGCCAGCAGTGATCCTTCACTCTCGGGAAACACCATATATTTT.